Presented here are 11 T cell receptor beta chains from one specimen sequenced in a study of sequential checkpoint blockade in melanoma. Sample treatment: randomized to nivolumab then ipilimumab (arm A) or the reverse (arm B). Repertoires were generated with immunoSEQ multiplex PCR, while TCRdb's copy carries only in-frame clones and drops some. The table lists roughly 20,000 clones, around 80% of them singletons. This specimen was CD8+ T cells sorted from blood (inferred from file names), taken from a patient given nivolumab and ipilimumab in sequence. These receptors were obtained from a human donor with melanoma.

This clone was observed a single time. The V and J genes are TRBV7-8 and TRBJ1-6, with a weak D call TRBD1 (6 bases). The CDR3 extends over 16 amino acids. CDR1 and CDR2 from the germline V gene are SGHVS and FQNEAQ. V was shortened by 1 base and J by 3 bases, with 10 bases between the two germline ends. The CDR3 loop is CASSLGGLIYNSPLHF. Here the CDR3 DNA reads TGTGCCAGCAGCTTAGGGGGGCTGATCTATAATTCACCCCTCCACTTT.

The V gene is TRBV27, the J gene TRBJ2-7, with D maybe TRBD2 (5 bases). The V end lost 5 bases, the J end lost 2 bases, and 13 bases lay between the germline ends. The CDR3 sequence is 14 residues long. Germline V gene lookup returns CDR1 MNHEY and CDR2 SMNVEV (reference sequence). The chain's CDR3 is CASSPRGETYEQYF. CDR3 nucleotides: TGTGCCAGCAGTCCCCGTGGGGAGACCTACGAGCAGTACTTC.

The chain combines TRBV6-5 with TRBJ2-7; 7 positions match TRBD2. V lost 6 bases, J lost 5 bases, and 10 bases stayed unmatched. The germline V gene has CDR1 MNHEY and CDR2 SVGAGI. The CDR3 extends over 14 amino acids. The CDR3 region has the DNA TGTGCCAGCAGCCATTTGAGGGAGGGTAACGAGCAGTACTTC. It is translated as CASSHLREGNEQYF.

The chain employs TRBV5-4 and TRBJ2-7; D is uncertain. Germline loops: CDR1 SGHNT, CDR2 YYREEE (reference sequence). V shed 0 bases and J shed 3 bases, with 10 bases lying between them. This CDR3 has 14 residues. The CDR3: CASSLVPGDYEQYF. CDR3 DNA sequence: TGTGCCAGCAGCTTGGTGCCAGGTGACTACGAGCAGTACTTC.

The genes are TRBV6-5 and TRBJ2-1; tentative D call: TRBD1 (6 bases). V lost 1 base and J 9 bases, leaving 13 bases between the germline ends. CDR3 length: 14 amino acids. Germline V gives CDR1 MNHEY, CDR2 SVGAGI. CDR3 sequence (DNA): TGTGCCAGCAGTTACTTCGGCGGCAGGGGTGAGCAGTTCTTC. Amino acid sequence: CASSYFGGRGEQFF.

J is TRBJ2-5 and V is TRBV28; the D gene is possibly TRBD1 (5 bases). The CDR3 contains 14 residues. With 7 bases removed from V and 4 bases from J, the gap between germline ends came to 16 bases. In germline, CDR1 is MDHEN, CDR2 SYDVKM. In nucleotides, the CDR3 is TGTGCCAGCACCCTCTTACAGGCCCCAGAGACCCAGTACTTC. It yields the protein CASTLLQAPETQYF.

The rearrangement links TRBV7-6 to TRBJ2-7, with D maybe TRBD1 (5 bases). The CDR3 loop spans 15 amino acids. From germline, CDR1 is SGHVS and CDR2 FNYEAQ. Trimming removed 1 base from V and 0 bases from J, with 10 bases in between. The DNA for the CDR3 is TGTGCCAGCAGCTTAGGTCAGGGATCCTCCTACGAGCAGTACTTC. It codes for CASSLGQGSSYEQYF.

The chain has TRBV28 and TRBJ2-7; the D is unclear. CDR1 and CDR2 from the germline V gene are MDHEN and SYDVKM. CDR3 length: 10 residues. V dropped 6 bases and J dropped 3 bases, with 3 bases sitting between them. The CDR3 loop is CASSGYEQYF. The CDR3 nucleotides are TGTGCCAGCAGCGGCTACGAGCAGTACTTC.

Comments on this clone: A junction boundary mismatches the germline segment, possibly from a read error. This chain connects TRBV19 to TRBJ1-2; maybe TRBD1 (5 bases). CDR1 and CDR2 from the germline V gene are LNHDA and SQIVND (reference sequence). This CDR3 spans 14 amino acids. The CDR3 here is CASSIRGSNYGYTF. DNA for the CDR3: TGTGCCAGTAGTATTAGGGGTTCTAATTATGGCTACACCTTC.

V gene TRBV28 combines with J gene TRBJ2-7; 8 bases fit TRBD2. With V trimmed by 6 bases and J by 5 bases, 9 bases remained unmatched. Germline CDR1 reads MDHEN; CDR2 reads SYDVKM. The CDR3 covers 14 residues. CDR3 sequence (DNA): TGTGCCAGCAGCCCCGGGAGGGCCTGGGACGAGCAGTACTTC. Protein product: CASSPGRAWDEQYF.

V gene TRBV28 combines with J gene TRBJ2-5, with D uncertain. The DNA end favors TRBJ2-7, so the J call may be wrong. Germline assignment: CDR1 MDHEN and CDR2 SYDVKM. The CDR3 runs to 12 residues. The CDR3 here is CASSLQRYEQYF. CDR3 nucleotide sequence: TGTGCCAGCAGTTTACAACGCTACGAGCAGTACTTC.